What follows is one TCR beta chain and its context. Its antigen is as yet unknown. This entry comes from a study of radiotherapy plus CTLA-4 blockade in lung cancer. On the study more broadly: Disease control was achieved by about 34% of patients, and objective responses by around 17%.

Study-level points and caveats: TCR clones from tumors expanded in blood after radiotherapy plus ipilimumab. Reports identified early blood T cell clone dynamics, with interferon-beta, as the best response predictor.

Germline CDR1 MNHEY, CDR2 SVGAGI. This CDR3 comprises 15 residues. Trimming took 3 bases from V and 10 from J; bases not matched to a gene: 10. Generated by immunoSEQ multiplex PCR, the TCRdb table keeps only in-frame clones and is missing some. In the table there are roughly 30,000 clones, 78% of which are singletons. Sequencing used peripheral blood, obtained from a patient treated with radiotherapy plus ipilimumab. This chain joins TRBV6-5 and TRBJ2-1, with 9 nucleotides matching TRBD1. The receptor was isolated from a human donor with non-small cell lung cancer who had stable disease on radiotherapy plus ipilimumab. In DNA form, the CDR3 reads TGTGCCAGCAGTTATTGGGGACAGGGAGGGGGGGAGCAGTTCTTC. Translation: CASSYWGQGGGEQFF.